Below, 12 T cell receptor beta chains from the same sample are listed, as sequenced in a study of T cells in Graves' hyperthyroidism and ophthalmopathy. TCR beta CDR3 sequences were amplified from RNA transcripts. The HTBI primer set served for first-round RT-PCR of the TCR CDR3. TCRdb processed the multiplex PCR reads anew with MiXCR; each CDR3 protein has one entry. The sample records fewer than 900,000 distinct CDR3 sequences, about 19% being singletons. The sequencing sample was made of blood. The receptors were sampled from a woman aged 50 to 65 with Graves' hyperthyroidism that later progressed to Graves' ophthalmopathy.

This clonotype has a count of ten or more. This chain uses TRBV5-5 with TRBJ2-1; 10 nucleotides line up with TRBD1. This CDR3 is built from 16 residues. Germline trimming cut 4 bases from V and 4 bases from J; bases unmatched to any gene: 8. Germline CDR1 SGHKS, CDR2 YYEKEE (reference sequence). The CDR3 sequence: CASSPVGDRGYNEQFF. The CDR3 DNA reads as TGTGCCAGCAGCCCCGTCGGGGACAGGGGATACAATGAGCAGTTCTTC.

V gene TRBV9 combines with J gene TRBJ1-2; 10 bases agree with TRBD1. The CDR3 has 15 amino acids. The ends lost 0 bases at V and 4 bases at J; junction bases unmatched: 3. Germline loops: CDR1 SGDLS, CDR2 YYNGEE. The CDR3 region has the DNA TGTGCCAGCAGCGTAGGGGACAGGGGAGTCTATGGCTACACCTTC. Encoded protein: CASSVGDRGVYGYTF. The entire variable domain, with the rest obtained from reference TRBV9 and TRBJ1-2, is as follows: DSGVTQTPKHLITATGQRVTLRCSPRSGDLSVYWYQQSLDQGLQFLIQYYNGEERAKGNILERFSAQQFPDLHSELNLSSLELGDSALYFCASSVGDRGVYGYTFGSGTRLTVV.

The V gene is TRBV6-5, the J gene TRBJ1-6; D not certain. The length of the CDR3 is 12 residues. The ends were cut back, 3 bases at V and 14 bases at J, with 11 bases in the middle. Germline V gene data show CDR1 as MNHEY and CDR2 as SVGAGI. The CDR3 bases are TGTGCCAGCAGTTATCAGGAAGGGACCCTCCACTTT. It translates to CASSYQEGTLHF.

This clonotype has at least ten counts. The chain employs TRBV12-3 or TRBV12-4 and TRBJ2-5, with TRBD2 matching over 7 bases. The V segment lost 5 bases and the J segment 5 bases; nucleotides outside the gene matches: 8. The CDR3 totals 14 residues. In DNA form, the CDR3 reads TGTGCCAGCAGTGGCGCGGGGGTTGTTGAGACCCAGTACTTC. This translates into CASSGAGVVETQYF.

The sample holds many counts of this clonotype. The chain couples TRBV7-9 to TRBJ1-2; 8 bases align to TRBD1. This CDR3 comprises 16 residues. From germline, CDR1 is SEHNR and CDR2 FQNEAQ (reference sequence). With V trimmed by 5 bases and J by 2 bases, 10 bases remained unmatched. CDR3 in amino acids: CASSHDRQGTNYGYTF. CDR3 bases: TGTGCCAGCAGCCACGACCGACAGGGGACCAACTATGGCTACACCTTC.

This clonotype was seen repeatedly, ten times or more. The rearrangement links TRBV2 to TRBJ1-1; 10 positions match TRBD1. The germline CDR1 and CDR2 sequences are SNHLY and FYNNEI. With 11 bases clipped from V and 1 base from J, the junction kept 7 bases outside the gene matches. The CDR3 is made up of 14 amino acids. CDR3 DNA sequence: TGTGCCGGGACAAGACAGGGGGCGAACACTGAAGCTTTCTTT. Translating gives CAGTRQGANTEAFF. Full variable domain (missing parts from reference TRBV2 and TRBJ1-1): EPEVTQTPSHQVTQMGQEVILRCVPISNHLYFYWYRQILGQKVEFLVSFYNNEISEKSEIFDDQFSVERPDGSNFTLKIRSTKLEDSAMYFCAGTRQGANTEAFFGQGTRLTVV.

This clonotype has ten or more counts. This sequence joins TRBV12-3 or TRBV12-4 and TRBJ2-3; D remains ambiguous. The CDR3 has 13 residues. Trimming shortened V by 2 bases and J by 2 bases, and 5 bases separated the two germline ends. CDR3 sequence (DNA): TGTGCCAGCAGTTTAAACCCCACAGATACGCAGTATTTT. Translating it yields CASSLNPTDTQYF.

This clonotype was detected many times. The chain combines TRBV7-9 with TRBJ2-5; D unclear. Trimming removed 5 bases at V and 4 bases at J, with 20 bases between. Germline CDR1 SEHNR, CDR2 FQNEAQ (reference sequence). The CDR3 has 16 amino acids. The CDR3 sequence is CASSPRKPRSGETQYF. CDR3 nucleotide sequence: TGTGCCAGCAGCCCCCGTAAGCCTAGGTCGGGAGAGACCCAGTACTTC.

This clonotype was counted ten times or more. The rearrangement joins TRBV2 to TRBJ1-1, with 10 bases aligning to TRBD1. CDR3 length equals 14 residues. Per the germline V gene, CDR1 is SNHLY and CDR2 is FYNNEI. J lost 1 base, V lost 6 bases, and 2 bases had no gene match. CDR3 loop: CASRGTGANTEAFF. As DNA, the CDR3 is TGTGCCAGCAGAGGGACAGGGGCGAACACTGAAGCTTTCTTT.

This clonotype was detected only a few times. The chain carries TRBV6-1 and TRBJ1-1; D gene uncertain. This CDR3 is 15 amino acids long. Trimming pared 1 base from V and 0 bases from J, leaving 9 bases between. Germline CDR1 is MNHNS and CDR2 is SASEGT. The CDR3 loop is CASSEDLDLNTEAFF. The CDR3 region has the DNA TGTGCCAGCAGTGAAGACTTAGATCTGAACACTGAAGCTTTCTTT.

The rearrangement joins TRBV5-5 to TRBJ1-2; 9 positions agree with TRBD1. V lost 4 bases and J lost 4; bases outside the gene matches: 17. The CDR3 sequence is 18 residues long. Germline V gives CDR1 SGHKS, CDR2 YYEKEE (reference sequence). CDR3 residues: CASSPRGDRVTIFYGYTF. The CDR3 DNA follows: TGTGCCAGCAGCCCCAGAGGGGACAGGGTCACCATTTTCTATGGCTACACCTTC.

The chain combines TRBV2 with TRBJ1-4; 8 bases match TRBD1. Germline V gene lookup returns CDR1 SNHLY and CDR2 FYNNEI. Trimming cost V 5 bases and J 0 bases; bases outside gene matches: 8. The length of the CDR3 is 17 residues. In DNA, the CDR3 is TGTGCCAGCAGTTTTGACAGGGGAGCTTCAACTAATGAAAAACTGTTTTTT. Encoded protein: CASSFDRGASTNEKLFF. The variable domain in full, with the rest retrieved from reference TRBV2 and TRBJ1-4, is EPEVTQTPSHQVTQMGQEVILRCVPISNHLYFYWYRQILGQKVEFLVSFYNNEISEKSEIFDDQFSVERPDGSNFTLKIRSTKLEDSAMYFCASSFDRGASTNEKLFFGSGTQLSVL.